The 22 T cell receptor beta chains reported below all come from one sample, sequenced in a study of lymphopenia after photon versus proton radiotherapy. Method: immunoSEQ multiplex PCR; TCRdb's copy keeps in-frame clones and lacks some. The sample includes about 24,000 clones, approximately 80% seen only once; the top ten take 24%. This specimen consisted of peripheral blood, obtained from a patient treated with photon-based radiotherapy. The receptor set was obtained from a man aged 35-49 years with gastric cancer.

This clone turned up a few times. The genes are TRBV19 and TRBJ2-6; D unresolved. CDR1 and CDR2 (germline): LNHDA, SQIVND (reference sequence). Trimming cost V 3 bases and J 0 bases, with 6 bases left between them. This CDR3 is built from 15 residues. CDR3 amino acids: CASSILPSGANVLTF. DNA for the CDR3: TGTGCCAGTAGTATTCTCCCCTCTGGGGCCAACGTCCTGACTTTC.

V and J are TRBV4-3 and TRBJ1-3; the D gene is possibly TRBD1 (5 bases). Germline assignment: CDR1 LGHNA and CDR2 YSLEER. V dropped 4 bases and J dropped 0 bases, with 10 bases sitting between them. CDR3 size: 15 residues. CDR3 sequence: CASSPDRNSGNTIYF. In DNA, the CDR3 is TGCGCCAGCAGCCCCGACAGAAACTCTGGAAACACCATATATTTT.

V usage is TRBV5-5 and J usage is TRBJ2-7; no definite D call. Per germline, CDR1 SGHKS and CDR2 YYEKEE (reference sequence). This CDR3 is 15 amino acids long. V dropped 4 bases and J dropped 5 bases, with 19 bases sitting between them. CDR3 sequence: CASSPRPPARDEQYF. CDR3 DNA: TGTGCCAGCAGCCCGAGGCCCCCCGCTCGGGACGAGCAGTACTTC.

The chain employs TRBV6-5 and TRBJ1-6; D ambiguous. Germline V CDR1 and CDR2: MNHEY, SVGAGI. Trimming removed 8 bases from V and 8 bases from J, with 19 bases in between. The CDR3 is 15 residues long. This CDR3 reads CASPKGKWPDSPLHF. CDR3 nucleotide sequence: TGTGCCAGCCCAAAAGGGAAATGGCCAGATTCACCCCTCCACTTT.

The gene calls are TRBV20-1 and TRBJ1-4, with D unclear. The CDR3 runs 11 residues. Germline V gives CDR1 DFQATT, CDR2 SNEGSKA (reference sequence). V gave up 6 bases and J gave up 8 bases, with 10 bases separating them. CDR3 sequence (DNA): TGCAGTGCCTCGGAGGGCGAAAAACTGTTTTTT. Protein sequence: CSASEGEKLFF.

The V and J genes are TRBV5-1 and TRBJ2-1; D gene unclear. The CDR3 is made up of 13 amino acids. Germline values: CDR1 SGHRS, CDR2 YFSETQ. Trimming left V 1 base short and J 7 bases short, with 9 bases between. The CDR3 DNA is TGCGCCAGCAGCTTGAGACTCCCGAATGAGCAGTTCTTC. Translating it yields CASSLRLPNEQFF.

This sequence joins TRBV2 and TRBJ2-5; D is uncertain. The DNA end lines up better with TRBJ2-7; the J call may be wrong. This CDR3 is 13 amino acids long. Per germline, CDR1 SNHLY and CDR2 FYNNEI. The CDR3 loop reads CASIGLLSYEQYF. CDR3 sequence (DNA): TGTGCCAGCATAGGGCTCCTTTCCTACGAGCAGTACTTC.

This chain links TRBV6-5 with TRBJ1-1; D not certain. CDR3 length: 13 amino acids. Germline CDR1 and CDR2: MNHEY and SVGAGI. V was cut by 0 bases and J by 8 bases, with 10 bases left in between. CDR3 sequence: CASSYSGKAEAFF. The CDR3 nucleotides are TGTGCCAGCAGTTACTCAGGGAAAGCAGAAGCTTTCTTT.

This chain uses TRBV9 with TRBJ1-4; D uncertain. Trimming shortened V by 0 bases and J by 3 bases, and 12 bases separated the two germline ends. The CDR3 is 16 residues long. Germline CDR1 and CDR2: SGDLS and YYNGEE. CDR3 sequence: CASSVGPIPSNEKLFF. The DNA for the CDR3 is TGTGCCAGCAGCGTAGGGCCCATCCCTTCTAATGAAAAACTGTTTTTT. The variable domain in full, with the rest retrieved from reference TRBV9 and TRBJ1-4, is DSGVTQTPKHLITATGQRVTLRCSPRSGDLSVYWYQQSLDQGLQFLIQYYNGEERAKGNILERFSAQQFPDLHSELNLSSLELGDSALYFCASSVGPIPSNEKLFFGSGTQLSVL.

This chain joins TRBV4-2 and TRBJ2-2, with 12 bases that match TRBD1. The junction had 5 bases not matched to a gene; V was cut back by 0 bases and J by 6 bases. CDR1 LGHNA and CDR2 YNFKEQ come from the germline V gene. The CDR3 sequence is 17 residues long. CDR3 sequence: CASSQDGGQGASGELFF. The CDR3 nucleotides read TGTGCCAGCAGCCAAGATGGGGGACAGGGGGCGTCCGGGGAGCTGTTTTTT.

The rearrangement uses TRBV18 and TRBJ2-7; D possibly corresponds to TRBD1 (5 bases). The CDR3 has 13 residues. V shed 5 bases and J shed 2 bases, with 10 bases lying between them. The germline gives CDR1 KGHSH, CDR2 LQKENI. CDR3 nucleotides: TGTGCCAGCTCAAGGACAACCACCTACGAGCAGTACTTC. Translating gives CASSRTTTYEQYF.

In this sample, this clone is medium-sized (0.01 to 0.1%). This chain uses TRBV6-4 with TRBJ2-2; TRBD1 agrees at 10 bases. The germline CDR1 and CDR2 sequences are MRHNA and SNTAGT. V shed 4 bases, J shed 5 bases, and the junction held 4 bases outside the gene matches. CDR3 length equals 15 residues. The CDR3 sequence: CASSAGTGETGELFF. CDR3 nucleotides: TGTGCCAGCAGTGCCGGGACAGGGGAAACCGGGGAGCTGTTTTTT.

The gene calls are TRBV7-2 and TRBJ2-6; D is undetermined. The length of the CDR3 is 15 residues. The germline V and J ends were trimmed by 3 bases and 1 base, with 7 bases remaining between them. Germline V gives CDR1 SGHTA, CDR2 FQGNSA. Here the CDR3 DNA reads TGTGCCAGCAGCTTTGTCCCGTCTGGGGCCAACGTCCTGACTTTC. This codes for CASSFVPSGANVLTF.

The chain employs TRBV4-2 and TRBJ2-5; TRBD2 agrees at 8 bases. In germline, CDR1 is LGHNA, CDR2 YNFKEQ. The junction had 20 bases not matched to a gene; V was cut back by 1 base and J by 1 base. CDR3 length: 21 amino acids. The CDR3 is CASSQGTGGGLALVTQETQYF. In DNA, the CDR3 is TGTGCCAGCAGCCAAGGGACCGGGGGGGGACTTGCTTTGGTTACCCAAGAGACCCAGTACTTC.

The DNA of the CDR3 is TGTGCCAGCAGCTTCGTAACAGCGCCTAACTATGGCTACACCTTC. It encodes CASSFVTAPNYGYTF. The J gene is TRBJ1-2, the V gene TRBV5-6; no firm D call. With 2 bases removed from V and 0 bases from J, the gap between germline ends came to 11 bases. Germline lookup yields CDR1 SGHDT and CDR2 YYEEEE. This CDR3 comprises 15 residues. Filled out from reference TRBV5-6 and TRBJ1-2, the complete variable domain reads DAGVTQSPTHLIKTRGQQVTLRCSPKSGHDTVSWYQQALGQGPQFIFQYYEEEERQRGNFPDRFSGHQFPNYSSELNVNALLLGDSALYLCASSFVTAPNYGYTFGSGTRLTVV.

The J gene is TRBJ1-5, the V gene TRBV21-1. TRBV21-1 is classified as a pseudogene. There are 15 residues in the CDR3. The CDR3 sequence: CASSKAPTSNQPQHF. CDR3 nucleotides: TGTGCCAGCAGCAAAGCCCCGACTAGCAATCAGCCCCAGCATTTT.

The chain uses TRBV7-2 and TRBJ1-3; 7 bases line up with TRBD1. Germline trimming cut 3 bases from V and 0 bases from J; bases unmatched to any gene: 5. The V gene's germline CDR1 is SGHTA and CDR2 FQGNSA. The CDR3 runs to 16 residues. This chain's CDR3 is CASSLGQPDSGNTIYF. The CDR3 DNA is TGTGCCAGCAGCTTGGGACAGCCTGACTCTGGAAACACCATATATTTT.

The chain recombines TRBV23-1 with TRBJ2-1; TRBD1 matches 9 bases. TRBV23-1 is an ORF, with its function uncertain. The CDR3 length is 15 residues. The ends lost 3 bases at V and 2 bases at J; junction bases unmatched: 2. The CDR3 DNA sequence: TGCGCCAGCAGTCATGGACAGGGGCCCTACAATGAGCAGTTCTTC. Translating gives CASSHGQGPYNEQFF.

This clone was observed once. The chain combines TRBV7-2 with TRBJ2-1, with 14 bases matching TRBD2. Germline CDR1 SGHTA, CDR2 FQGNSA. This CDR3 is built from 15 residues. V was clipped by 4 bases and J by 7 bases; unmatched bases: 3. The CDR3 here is CASSWGLAGENEQFF. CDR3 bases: TGTGCCAGCAGCTGGGGACTAGCGGGGGAAAATGAGCAGTTCTTC. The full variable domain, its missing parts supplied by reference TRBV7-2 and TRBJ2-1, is GAGVSQSPSNKVTEKGKDVELRCDPISGHTALYWYRQSLGQGLEFLIYFQGNSAPDKSGLPSDRFSAERTGGSVSTLTIQRTQQEDSAVYLCASSWGLAGENEQFFGPGTRLTVL.

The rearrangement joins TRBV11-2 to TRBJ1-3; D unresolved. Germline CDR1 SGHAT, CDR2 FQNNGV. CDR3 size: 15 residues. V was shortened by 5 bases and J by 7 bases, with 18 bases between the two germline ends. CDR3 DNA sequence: TGTGCCAGCAGCCCCCCAGCTCTTTATAGGAACACCATATATTTT. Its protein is CASSPPALYRNTIYF.

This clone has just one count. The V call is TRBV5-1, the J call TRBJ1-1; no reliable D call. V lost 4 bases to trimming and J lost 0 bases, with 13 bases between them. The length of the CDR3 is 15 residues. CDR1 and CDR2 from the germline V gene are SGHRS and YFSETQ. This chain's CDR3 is CASSSSGSMNTEAFF. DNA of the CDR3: TGCGCCAGCAGCAGCTCTGGGAGCATGAACACTGAAGCTTTCTTT. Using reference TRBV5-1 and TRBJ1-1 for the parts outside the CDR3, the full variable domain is KAGVTQTPRYLIKTRGQQVTLSCSPISGHRSVSWYQQTPGQGLQFLFEYFSETQRNKGNFPGRFSGRQFSNSRSEMNVSTLELGDSALYLCASSSSGSMNTEAFFGQGTRLTVV.

CDR3 amino acids: CASSLDSGAKNIQYF. In nucleotides, the CDR3 is TGTGCCAGCAGCTTAGATTCAGGGGCCAAAAACATTCAGTACTTC. The rearrangement joins TRBV11-3 to TRBJ2-4, with D perhaps matching TRBD1 (5 bases). The CDR3 consists of 15 residues. V was clipped by 0 bases and J by 1 base, with 7 bases between them. The germline gives CDR1 SGHNT, CDR2 YENEEA.